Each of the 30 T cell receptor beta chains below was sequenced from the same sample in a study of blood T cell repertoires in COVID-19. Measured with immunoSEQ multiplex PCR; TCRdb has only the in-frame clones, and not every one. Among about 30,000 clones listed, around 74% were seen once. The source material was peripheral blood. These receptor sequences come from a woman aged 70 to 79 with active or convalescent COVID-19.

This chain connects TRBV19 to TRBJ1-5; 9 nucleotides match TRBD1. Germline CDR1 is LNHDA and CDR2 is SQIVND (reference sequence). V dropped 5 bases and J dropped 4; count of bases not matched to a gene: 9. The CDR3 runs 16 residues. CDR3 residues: CASSPLTGTGNQPQHF. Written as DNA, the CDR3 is TGTGCCAGTAGTCCCTTAACCGGGACAGGGAATCAGCCCCAGCATTTT.

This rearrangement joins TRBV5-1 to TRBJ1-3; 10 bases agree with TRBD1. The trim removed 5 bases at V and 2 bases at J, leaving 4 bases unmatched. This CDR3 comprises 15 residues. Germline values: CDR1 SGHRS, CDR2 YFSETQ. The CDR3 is CASRSGQGAGNTIYF. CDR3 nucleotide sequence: TGCGCCAGCAGGAGTGGACAGGGGGCTGGAAACACCATATATTTT.

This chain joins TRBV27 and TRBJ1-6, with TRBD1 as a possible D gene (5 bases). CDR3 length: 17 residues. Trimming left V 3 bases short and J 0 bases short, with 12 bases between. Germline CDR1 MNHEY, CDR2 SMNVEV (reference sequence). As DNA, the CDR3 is TGTGCCAGCAGTTTTCATTGGGGGGGCTCCTATAATTCACCCCTCCACTTT. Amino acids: CASSFHWGGSYNSPLHF.

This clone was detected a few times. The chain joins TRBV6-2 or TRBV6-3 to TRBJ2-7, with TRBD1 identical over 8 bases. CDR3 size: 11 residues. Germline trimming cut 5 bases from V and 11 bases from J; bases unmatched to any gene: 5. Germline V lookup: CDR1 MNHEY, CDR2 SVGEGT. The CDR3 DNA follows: TGTGCCAGCAGTCAGACAGGGGTGAAGTACTTC. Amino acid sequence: CASSQTGVKYF.

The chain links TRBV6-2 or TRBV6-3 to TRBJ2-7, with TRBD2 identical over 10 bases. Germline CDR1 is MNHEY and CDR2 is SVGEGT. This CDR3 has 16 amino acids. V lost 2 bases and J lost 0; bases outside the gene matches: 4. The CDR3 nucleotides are TGTGCCAGCAGTTACCGTACTAGCGGGAACTCCTACGAGCAGTACTTC. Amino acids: CASSYRTSGNSYEQYF.

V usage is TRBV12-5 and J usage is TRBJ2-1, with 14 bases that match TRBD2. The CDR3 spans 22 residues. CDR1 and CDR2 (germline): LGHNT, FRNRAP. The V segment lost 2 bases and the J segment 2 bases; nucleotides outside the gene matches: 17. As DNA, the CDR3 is TGTGCTAGTGGTTTGTCACCAATTCCGGGACTAGCGGGAGAAGTGGCCTACAATGAGCAGTTCTTC. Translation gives CASGLSPIPGLAGEVAYNEQFF.

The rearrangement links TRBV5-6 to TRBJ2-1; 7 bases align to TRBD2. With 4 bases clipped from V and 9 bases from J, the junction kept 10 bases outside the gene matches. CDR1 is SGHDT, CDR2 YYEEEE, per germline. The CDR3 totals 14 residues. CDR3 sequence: CASSPLGGAGEQFF. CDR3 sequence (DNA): TGTGCCAGCAGCCCTCTGGGAGGGGCGGGTGAGCAGTTCTTC.

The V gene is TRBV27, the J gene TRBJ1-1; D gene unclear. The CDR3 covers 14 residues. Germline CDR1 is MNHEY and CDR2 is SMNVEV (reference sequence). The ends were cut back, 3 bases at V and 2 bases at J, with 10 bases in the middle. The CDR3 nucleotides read TGTGCCAGCAGTTTTAGGCAGGCCAACACTGAAGCTTTCTTT. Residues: CASSFRQANTEAFF.

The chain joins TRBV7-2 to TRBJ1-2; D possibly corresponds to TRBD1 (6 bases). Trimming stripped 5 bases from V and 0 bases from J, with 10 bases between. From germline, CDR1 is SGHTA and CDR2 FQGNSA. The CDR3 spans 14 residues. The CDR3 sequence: CASSPRGPNYGYTF. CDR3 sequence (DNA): TGTGCCAGCAGCCCGCGGGGGCCTAACTATGGCTACACCTTC.

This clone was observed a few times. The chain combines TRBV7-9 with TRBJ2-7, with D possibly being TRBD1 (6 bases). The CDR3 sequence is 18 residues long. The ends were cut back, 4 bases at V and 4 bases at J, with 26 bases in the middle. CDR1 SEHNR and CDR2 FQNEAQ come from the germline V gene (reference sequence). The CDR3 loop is CASSWASRDSDSWYEQYF. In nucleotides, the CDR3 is TGTGCCAGCAGCTGGGCGAGTCGAGATTCGGACAGCTGGTACGAGCAGTACTTC. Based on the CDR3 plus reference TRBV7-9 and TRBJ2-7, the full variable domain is DTGVSQNPRHKITKRGQNVTFRCDPISEHNRLYWYRQTLGQGPEFLTYFQNEAQLEKSRLLSDRFSAERPKGSFSTLEIQRTEQGDSAMYLCASSWASRDSDSWYEQYFGPGTRLTVT.

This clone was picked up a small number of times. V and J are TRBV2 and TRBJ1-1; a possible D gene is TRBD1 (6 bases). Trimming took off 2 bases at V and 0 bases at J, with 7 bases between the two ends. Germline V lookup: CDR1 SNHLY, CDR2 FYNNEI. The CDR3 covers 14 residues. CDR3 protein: CASSERGMNTEAFF. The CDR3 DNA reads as TGTGCCAGCAGTGAAAGGGGGATGAACACTGAAGCTTTCTTT.

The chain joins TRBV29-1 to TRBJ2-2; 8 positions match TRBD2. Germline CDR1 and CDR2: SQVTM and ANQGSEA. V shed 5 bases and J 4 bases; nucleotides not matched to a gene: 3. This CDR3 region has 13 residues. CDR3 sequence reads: CSVQTSATGELFF. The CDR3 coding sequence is TGCAGCGTTCAGACTAGCGCCACCGGGGAGCTGTTTTTT.

The CDR3 DNA reads TGTGCCAGCATAAAGACAGGAGCAATAGCTAGCTCCTATAATTCACCCCTCCACTTT. As protein: CASIKTGAIASSYNSPLHF. J is TRBJ1-6 and V is TRBV28; D is possibly TRBD1 (6 bases). In germline, CDR1 is MDHEN, CDR2 SYDVKM. With 7 bases removed from V and 0 bases from J, the gap between germline ends came to 22 bases. The length of the CDR3 is 19 residues.

The CDR3, as DNA: TGTGCCATCAGTGAGAACAGAAACTATGGCTACACCTTC. This translates into CAISENRNYGYTF. V usage is TRBV10-3 and J usage is TRBJ1-2; no firm D call. The CDR3 spans 13 residues. Trimming removed 2 bases at V and 2 bases at J, with 6 bases between. Germline CDR1 is ENHRY and CDR2 is SYGVKD.

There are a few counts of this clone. CDR3 nucleotides: TGTGCCATCAGTGGACAGGGGACCTATGGCTACACCTTC. Protein sequence: CAISGQGTYGYTF. The chain uses TRBV10-3 and TRBJ1-2, with 8 nucleotides matching TRBD1. The CDR3 length is 13 residues. V lost 4 bases to trimming and J lost 4 bases; unmatched junction nucleotides: 2. Germline CDR1 is ENHRY and CDR2 is SYGVKD.

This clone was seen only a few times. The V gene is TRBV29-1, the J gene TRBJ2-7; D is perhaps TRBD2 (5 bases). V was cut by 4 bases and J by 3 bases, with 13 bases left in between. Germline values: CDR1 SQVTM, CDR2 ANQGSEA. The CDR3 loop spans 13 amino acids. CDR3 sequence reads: CSVVPRGSYEQYF. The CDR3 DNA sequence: TGCAGCGTTGTACCTCGGGGTAGCTACGAGCAGTACTTC.

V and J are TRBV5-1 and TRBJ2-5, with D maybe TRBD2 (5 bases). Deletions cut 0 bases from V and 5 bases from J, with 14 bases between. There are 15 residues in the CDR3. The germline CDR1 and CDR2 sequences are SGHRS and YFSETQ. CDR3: CASSLEGSGRETQYF. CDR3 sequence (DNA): TGCGCCAGCAGCTTGGAAGGGAGTGGCAGGGAGACCCAGTACTTC.

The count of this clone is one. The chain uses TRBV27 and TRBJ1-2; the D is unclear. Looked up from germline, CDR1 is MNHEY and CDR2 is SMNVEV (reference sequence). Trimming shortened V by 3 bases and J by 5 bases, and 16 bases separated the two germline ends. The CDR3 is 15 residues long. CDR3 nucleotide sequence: TGTGCCAGCAGTTTCCATACATCAGGAGGTTATGGCTACACCTTC. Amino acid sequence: CASSFHTSGGYGYTF.

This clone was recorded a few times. CDR3 residues: CASKGLAYTDTQYF. DNA for the CDR3: TGTGCCAGCAAGGGACTAGCGTACACAGATACGCAGTATTTT. The chain carries TRBV6-5 and TRBJ2-3; 10 positions agree with TRBD2. Losses at the gene ends were 7 bases for V and 2 bases for J; bases not matched to a gene: 3. This CDR3 contains 14 residues. Per germline, CDR1 MNHEY and CDR2 SVGAGI.

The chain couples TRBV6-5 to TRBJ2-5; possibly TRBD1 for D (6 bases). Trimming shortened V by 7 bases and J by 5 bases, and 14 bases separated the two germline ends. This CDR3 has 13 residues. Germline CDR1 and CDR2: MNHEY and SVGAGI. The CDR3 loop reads CASKNRDVETQYF. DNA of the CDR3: TGTGCCAGCAAGAACAGGGATGTGGAGACCCAGTACTTC.

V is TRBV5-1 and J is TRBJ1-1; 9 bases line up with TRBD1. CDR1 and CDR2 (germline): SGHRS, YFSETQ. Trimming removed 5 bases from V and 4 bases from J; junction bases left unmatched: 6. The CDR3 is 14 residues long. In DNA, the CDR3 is TGCGCCAGCAGGAGGACAGGGGACGGCACTGAAGCTTTCTTT. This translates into CASRRTGDGTEAFF.

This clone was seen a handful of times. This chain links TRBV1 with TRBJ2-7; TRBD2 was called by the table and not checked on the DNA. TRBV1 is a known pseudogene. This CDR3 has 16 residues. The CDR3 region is CTSSQVGTSVYYEQYF. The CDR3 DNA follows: TGCACCAGCAGCCAAGTTGGTACTAGCGTTTACTACGAGCAGTACTTC.

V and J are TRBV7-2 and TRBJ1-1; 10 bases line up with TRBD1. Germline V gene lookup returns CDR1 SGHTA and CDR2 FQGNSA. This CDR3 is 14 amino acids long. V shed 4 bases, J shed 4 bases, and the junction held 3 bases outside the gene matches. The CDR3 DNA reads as TGTGCCAGCAGCTCACGGACAGGGGGCACTGAAGCTTTCTTT. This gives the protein CASSSRTGGTEAFF.

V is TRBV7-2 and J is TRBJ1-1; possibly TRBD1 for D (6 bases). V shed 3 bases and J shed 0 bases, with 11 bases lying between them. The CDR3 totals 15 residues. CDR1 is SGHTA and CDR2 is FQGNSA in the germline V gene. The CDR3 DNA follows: TGTGCCAGCAGCTTCAGGGACACCCTGAACACTGAAGCTTTCTTT. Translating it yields CASSFRDTLNTEAFF.

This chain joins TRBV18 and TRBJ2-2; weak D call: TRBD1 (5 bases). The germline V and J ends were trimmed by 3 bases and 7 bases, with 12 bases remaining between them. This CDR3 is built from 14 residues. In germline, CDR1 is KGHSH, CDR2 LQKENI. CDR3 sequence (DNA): TGTGCCAGCTCACCTGGGCCAGGGCACGGGGAGCTGTTTTTT. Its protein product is CASSPGPGHGELFF.

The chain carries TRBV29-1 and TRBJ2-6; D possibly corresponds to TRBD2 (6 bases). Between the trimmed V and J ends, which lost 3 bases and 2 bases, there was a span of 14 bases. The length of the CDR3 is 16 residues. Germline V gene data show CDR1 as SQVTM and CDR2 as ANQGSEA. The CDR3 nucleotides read TGCAGCGTTGAGGGCAGGGAGGTGGCTGGGGCCAACGTCCTGACTTTC. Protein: CSVEGREVAGANVLTF.

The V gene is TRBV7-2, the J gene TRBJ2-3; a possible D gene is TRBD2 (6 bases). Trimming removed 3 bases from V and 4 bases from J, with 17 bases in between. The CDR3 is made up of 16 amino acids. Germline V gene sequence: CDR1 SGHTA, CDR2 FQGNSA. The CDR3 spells CASSFPSEVLSDTQYF. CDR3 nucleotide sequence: TGTGCCAGCAGCTTTCCTAGCGAAGTGCTATCAGATACGCAGTATTTT.

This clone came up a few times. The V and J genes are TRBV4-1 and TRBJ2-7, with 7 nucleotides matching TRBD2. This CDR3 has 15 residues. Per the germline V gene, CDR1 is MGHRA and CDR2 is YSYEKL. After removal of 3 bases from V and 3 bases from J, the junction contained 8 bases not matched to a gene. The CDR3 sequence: CASSQQAGEVYEQYF. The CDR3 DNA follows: TGCGCCAGCAGCCAGCAGGCGGGAGAAGTCTACGAGCAGTACTTC.

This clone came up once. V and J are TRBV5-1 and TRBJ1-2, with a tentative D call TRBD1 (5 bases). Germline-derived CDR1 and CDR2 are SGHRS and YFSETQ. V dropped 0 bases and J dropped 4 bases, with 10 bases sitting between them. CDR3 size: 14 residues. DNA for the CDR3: TGCGCCAGCAGCTTGGGACAGAGTAGCTATGGCTACACCTTC. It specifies CASSLGQSSYGYTF.

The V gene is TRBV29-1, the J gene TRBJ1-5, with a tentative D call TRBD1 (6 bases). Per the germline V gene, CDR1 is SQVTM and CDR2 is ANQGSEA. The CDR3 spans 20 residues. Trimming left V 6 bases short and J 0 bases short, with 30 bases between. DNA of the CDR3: TGCAGCGTGTTCCCCAAAACAATTACAGGGAAGCAAGATAGCAATCAGCCCCAGCATTTT. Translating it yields CSVFPKTITGKQDSNQPQHF. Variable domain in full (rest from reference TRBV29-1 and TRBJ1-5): SAVISQKPSRDICQRGTSLTIQCQVDSQVTMMFWYRQQPGQSLTLIATANQGSEATYESGFVIDKFPISRPNLTFSTLTVSNMSPEDSSIYLCSVFPKTITGKQDSNQPQHFGDGTRLSIL.